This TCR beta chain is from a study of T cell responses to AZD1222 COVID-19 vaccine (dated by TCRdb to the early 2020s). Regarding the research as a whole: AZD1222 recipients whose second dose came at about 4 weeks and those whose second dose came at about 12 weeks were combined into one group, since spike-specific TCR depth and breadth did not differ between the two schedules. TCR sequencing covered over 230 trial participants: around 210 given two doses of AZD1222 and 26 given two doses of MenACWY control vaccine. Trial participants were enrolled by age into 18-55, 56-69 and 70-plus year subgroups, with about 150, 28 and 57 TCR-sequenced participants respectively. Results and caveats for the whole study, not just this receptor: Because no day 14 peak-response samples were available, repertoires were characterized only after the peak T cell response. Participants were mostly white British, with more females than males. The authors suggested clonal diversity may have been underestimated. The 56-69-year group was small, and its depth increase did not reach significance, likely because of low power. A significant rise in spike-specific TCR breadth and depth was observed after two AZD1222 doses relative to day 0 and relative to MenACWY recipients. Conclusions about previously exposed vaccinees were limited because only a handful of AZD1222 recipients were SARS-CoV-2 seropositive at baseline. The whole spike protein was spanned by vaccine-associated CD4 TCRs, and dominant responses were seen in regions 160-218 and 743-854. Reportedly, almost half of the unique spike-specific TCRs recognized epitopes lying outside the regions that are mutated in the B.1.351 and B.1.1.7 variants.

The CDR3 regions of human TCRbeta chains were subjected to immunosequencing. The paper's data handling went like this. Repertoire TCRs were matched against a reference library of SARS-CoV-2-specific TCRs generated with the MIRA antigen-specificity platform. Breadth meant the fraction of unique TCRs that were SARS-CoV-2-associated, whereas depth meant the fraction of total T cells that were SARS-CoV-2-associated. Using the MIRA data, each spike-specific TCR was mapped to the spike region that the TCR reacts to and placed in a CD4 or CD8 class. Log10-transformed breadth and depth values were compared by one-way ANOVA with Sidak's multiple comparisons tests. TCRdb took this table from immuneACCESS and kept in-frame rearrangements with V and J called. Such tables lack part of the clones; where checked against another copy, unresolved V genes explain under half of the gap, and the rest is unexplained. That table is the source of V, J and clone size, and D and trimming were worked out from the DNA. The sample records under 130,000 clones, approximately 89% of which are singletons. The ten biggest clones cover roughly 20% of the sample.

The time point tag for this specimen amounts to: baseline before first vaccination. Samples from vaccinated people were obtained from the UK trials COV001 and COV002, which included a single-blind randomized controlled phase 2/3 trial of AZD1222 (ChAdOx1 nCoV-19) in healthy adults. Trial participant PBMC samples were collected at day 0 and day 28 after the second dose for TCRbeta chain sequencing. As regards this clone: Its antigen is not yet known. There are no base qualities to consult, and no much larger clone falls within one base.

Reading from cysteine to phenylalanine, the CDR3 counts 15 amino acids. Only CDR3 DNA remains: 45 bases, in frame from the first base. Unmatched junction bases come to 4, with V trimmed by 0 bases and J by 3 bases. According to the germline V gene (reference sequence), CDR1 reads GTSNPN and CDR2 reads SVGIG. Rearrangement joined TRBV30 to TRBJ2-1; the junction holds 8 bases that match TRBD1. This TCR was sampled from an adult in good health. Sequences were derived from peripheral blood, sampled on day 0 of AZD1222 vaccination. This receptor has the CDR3 CAWSVPGQGYNEQFF. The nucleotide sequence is TGTGCCTGGAGTGTACCCGGACAGGGCTACAATGAGCAGTTCTTC.